This T cell receptor beta chain was documented in a study of T cells in localized non-small cell lung cancer. Germline loops: CDR1 SGHRS, CDR2 YFSETQ. This CDR3 contains 13 residues. V was pared by 4 bases and J by 7 bases, with 3 bases of the junction left unmatched. General study findings and limits: The study found T cell clonality highest in uninvolved adjacent lung, above tumor. Density of T cells in blood, when higher, went with longer overall survival. Detection in adjacent lung was observed for a median around 59 of the top 100 tumor clones.

The method was immunoSEQ multiplex PCR; TCRdb's version includes in-frame clones alone and lacks a portion of them. There are tens of thousands of clones in the sample; roughly four fifths occur only once, and 15% to 20% lies in the top ten. Turning to this clone: The target antigen is unknown.

The TCR comes from a male donor aged 60 or over with stage III squamous cell lung carcinoma. The chain joins TRBV5-1 to TRBJ1-2; TRBD1 matches at 11 bases. This sample comprised peripheral blood, obtained before any cancer treatment. This CDR3 is CASSMGQGVGYTF. CDR3 DNA sequence: TGCGCCAGCAGCATGGGACAGGGGGTTGGCTACACCTTC.